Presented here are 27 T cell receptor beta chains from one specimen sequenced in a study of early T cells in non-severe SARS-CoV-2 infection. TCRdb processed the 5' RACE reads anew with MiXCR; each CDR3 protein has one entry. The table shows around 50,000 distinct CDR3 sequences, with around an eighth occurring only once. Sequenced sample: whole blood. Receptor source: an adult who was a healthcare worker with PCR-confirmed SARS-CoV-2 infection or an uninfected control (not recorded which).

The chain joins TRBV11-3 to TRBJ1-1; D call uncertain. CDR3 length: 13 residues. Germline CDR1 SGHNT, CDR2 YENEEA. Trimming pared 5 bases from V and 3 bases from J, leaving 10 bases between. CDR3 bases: TGTGCCAGCAGCCGACTGCGGGACACTGAAGCTTTCTTT. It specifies CASSRLRDTEAFF.

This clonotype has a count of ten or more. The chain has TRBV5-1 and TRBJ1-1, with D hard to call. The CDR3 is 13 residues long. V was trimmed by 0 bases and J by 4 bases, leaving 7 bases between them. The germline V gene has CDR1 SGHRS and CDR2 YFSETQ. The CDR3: CASSLGAGTEAFF. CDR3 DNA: TGCGCCAGCAGCTTGGGTGCGGGCACTGAAGCTTTCTTT.

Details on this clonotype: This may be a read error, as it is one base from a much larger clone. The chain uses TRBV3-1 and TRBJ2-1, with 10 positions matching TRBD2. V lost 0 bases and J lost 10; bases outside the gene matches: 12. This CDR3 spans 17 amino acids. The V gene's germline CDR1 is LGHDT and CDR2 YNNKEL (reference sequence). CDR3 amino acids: CASSQERGTSVSEEQFF. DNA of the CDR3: TGTGCCAGCAGCCAAGAGAGAGGGACTAGCGTCTCTGAAGAGCAGTTCTTC.

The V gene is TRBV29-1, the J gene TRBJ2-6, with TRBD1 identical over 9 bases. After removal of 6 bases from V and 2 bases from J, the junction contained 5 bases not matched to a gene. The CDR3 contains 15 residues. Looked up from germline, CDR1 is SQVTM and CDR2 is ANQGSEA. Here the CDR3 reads CSVTGGQAGANVLTF. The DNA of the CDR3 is TGCAGCGTCACAGGGGGCCAAGCTGGGGCCAACGTCCTGACTTTC.

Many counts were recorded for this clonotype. CDR3 residues: CASSEGTGGSGTDTQYF. The DNA of the CDR3 is TGTGCCAGCAGTGAAGGGACAGGGGGCTCTGGCACAGATACGCAGTATTTT. The chain combines TRBV6-4 with TRBJ2-3, with 12 bases matching TRBD1. The CDR3 sequence is 17 residues long. Trimming took 3 bases from V and 1 from J; bases not matched to a gene: 5. The germline V gene encodes CDR1 MRHNA and CDR2 SNTAGT.

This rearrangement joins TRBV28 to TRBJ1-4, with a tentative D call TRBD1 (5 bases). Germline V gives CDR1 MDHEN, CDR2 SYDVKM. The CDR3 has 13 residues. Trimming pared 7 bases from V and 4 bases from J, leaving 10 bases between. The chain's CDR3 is CASNRQGNEKLFF. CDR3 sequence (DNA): TGTGCCAGCAACAGGCAGGGTAATGAAAAACTGTTTTTT.

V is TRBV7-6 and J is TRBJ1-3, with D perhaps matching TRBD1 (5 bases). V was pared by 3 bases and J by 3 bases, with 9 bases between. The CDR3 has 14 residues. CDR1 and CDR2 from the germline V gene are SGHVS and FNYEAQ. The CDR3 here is CASSFGGDGNTIYF. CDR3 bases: TGTGCCAGCAGCTTCGGAGGGGATGGAAACACCATATATTTT.

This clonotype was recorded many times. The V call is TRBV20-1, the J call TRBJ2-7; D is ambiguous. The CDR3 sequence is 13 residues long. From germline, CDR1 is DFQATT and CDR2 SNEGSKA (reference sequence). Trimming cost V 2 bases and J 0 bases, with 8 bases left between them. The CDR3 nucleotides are TGCAGTGCTAGAAAGTCCAACTCCTACGAGCAGTACTTC. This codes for CSARKSNSYEQYF.

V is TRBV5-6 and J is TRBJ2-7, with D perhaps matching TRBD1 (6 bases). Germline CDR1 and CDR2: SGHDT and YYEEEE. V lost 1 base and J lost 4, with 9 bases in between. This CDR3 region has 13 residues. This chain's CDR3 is CASSLLQGYEQYF. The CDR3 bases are TGTGCCAGCAGCTTGTTACAGGGATACGAGCAGTACTTC. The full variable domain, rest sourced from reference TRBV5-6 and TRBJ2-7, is DAGVTQSPTHLIKTRGQQVTLRCSPKSGHDTVSWYQQALGQGPQFIFQYYEEEERQRGNFPDRFSGHQFPNYSSELNVNALLLGDSALYLCASSLLQGYEQYFGPGTRLTVT.

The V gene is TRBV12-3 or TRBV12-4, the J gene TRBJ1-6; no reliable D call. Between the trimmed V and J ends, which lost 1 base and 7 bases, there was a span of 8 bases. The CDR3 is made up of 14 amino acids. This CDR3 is CASSLEAGNSPLHF. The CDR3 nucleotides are TGTGCCAGCAGTTTAGAAGCGGGGAATTCACCCCTCCACTTT.

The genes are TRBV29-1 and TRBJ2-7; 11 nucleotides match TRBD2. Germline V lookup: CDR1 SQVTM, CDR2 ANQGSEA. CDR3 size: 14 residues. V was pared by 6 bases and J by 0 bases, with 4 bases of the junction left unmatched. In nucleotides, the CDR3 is TGCAGCGTCCTAACTAGCGGGAGCTCCTACGAGCAGTACTTC. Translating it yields CSVLTSGSSYEQYF.

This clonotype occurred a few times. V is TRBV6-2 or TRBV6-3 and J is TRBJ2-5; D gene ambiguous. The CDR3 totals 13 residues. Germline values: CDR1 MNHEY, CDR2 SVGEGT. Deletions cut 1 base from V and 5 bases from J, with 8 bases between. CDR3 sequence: CASSYLRRETQYF. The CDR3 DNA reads TGTGCCAGCAGTTACTTACGCCGGGAGACCCAGTACTTC.

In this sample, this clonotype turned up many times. The CDR3 here is CASSPPGTGGDYGYTF. The CDR3 DNA sequence: TGTGCCAGCAGCCCACCAGGGACAGGGGGCGATTATGGCTACACCTTC. This chain connects TRBV14 to TRBJ1-2; 12 bases are shared with TRBD1. Germline values: CDR1 SGHDN, CDR2 FVKESK. The CDR3 has 16 residues. V trimming: 4 bases; J trimming: 5 bases; junction bases outside the gene matches: 8.

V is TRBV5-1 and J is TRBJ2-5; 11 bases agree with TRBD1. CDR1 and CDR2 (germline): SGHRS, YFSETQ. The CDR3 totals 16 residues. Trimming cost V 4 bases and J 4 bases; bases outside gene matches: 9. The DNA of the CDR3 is TGCGCCAGCAGCCCAGGAGCCGGGACAGGGGGAGAGACCCAGTACTTC. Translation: CASSPGAGTGGETQYF.

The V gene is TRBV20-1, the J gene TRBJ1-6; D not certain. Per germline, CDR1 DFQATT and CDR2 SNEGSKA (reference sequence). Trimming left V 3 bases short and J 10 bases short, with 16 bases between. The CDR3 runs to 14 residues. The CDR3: CSASAPRRGSPLHF. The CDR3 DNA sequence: TGCAGTGCTAGTGCCCCGAGGCGCGGGTCACCCCTCCACTTT.

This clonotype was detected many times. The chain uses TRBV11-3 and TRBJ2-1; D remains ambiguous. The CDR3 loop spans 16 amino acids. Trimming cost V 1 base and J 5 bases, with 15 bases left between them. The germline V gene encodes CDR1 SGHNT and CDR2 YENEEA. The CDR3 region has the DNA TGTGCCAGCAGCTTAGCCTTGGGGTTAGGCCACAATGAGCAGTTCTTC. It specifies CASSLALGLGHNEQFF. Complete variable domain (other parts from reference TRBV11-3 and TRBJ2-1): EAGVVQSPRYKIIEKKQPVAFWCNPISGHNTLYWYLQNLGQGPELLIRYENEEAVDDSQLPKDRFSAERLKGVDSTLKIQPAELGDSAVYLCASSLALGLGHNEQFFGPGTRLTVL.

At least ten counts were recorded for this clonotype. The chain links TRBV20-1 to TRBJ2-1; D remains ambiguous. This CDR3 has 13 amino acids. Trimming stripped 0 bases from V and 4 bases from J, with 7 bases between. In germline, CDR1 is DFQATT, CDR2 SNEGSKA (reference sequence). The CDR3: CSARDMSYNEQFF. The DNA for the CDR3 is TGCAGTGCTAGAGATATGTCATACAATGAGCAGTTCTTC.

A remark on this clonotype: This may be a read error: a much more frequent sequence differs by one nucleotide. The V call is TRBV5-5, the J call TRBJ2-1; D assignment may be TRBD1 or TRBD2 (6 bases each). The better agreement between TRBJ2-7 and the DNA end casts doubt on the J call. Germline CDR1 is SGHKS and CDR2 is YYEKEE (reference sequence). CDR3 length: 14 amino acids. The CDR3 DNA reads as TGTGCCAGCAGCTTGGTGTACGGGGGCAATGAGCAGTACTTC. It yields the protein CASSLVYGGNEQYF.

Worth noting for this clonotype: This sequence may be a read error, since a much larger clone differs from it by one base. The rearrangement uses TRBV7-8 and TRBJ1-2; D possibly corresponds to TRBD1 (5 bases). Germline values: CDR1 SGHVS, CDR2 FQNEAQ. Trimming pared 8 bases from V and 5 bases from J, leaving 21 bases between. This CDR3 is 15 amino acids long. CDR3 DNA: TGTGCCAGCGGCTCCCCCCGGGCAGGGCTATATGGCTACACCTTC. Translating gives CASGSPRAGLYGYTF.

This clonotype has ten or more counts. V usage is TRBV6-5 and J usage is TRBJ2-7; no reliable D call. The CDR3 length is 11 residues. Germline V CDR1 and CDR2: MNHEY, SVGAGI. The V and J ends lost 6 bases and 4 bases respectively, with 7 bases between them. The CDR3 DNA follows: TGTGCCAGCAGGGGTGGGTACGAGCAGTACTTC. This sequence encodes CASRGGYEQYF.

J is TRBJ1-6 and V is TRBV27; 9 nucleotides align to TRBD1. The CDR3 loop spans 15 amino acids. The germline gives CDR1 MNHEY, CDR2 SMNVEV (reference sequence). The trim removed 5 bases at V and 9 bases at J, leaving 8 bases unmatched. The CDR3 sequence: CASSPGTGRSSPLHF. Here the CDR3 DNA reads TGTGCCAGCAGTCCGGGGACAGGGCGAAGTTCACCCCTCCACTTT.

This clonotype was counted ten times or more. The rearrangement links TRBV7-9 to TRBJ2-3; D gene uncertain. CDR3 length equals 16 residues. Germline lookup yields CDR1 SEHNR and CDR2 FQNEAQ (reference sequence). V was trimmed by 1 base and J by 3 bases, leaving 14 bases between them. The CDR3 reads CASSLVSPSRTDTQYF. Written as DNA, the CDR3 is TGTGCCAGCAGCTTAGTTTCCCCGAGCAGGACAGATACGCAGTATTTT.

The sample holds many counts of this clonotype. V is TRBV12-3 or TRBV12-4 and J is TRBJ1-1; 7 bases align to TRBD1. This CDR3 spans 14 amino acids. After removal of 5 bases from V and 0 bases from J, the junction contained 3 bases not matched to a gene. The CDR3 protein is CASSPGTVNTEAFF. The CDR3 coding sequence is TGTGCCAGCAGTCCGGGGACAGTGAACACTGAAGCTTTCTTT.

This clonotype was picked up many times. The CDR3 DNA reads as TGTGCCAGCAGCTTACTAGCGGGAGTCGGCAATGAGCAGTTCTTC. Translated, it gives CASSLLAGVGNEQFF. The V and J genes are TRBV7-2 and TRBJ2-1; 10 bases are a match to TRBD2. V lost 2 bases, J lost 6 bases, and 4 bases stayed unmatched. The CDR3 is made up of 15 amino acids. Germline V gene lookup returns CDR1 SGHTA and CDR2 FQGNSA.

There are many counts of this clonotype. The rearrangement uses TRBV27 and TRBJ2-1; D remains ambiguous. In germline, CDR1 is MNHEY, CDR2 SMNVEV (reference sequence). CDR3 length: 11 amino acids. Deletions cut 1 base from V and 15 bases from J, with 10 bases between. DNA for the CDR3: TGTGCCAGCAGTTTATACGGGCCCCTGTTCTTC. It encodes CASSLYGPLFF.

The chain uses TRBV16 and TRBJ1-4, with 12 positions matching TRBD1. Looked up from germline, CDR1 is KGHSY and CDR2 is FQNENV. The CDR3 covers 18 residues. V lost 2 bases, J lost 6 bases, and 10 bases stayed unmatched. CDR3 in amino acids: CASSQPFRDRGPDEKLFF. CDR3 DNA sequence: TGTGCCAGCAGCCAACCTTTCCGGGACAGGGGGCCGGATGAAAAACTGTTTTTT.

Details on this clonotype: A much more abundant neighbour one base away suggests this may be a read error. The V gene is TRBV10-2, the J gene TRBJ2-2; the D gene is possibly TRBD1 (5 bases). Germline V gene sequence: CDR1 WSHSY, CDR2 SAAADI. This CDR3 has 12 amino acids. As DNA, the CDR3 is TGCACCACAGGACCGTACACCGGGGAGCTGTTTTTT. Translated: CTTGPYTGELFF.